These 24 T cell receptor beta chains were sequenced from one sample in a study of CD8+CD57+ T cells in acquired aplastic anemia. According to the study, genomic DNA was the template for TCR beta VDJ and CDR3 profiling. TCRdb ran MiXCR on the reads and lists one entry per CDR3 protein. The sample carries 400,000 to 500,000 distinct CDR3 sequences, just under 70% recorded once. Sequencing input: sorted CD4+, CD8+, or CD8+CD57+ T cells (not recorded which) from PBMCs. The receptors were sampled from a human donor in good health, serving as a control.

This clonotype appeared many times. This chain links TRBV11-2 with TRBJ1-2; D is unclear. CDR1 is SGHAT, CDR2 FQNNGV, per germline. V was cut by 5 bases and J by 3 bases, with 16 bases left in between. This CDR3 is 15 amino acids long. CDR3 DNA sequence: TGTGCCAGCAGCCGAGTTTGGGGAATCGACTATGGCTACACCTTC. Amino acids: CASSRVWGIDYGYTF.

The chain couples TRBV5-4 to TRBJ1-1; D perhaps matches TRBD1 (5 bases). Trimming cost V 2 bases and J 7 bases, with 12 bases left between them. This CDR3 is 13 amino acids long. Per the germline V gene, CDR1 is SGHNT and CDR2 is YYREEE (reference sequence). The CDR3 region is CASSFPGTGEAFF. The CDR3 DNA reads as TGTGCCAGCAGCTTCCCAGGGACGGGTGAAGCTTTCTTT.

As DNA, the CDR3 is TGCGCCAGCAGCTTGGCTAGCCCCTCCTACAATGAGCAGTTCTTC. Its protein product is CASSLASPSYNEQFF. The J gene is TRBJ2-1, the V gene TRBV5-1, with D possibly being TRBD2 (5 bases). The CDR3 is 15 residues long. Germline assignment: CDR1 SGHRS and CDR2 YFSETQ. V was trimmed by 0 bases and J by 0 bases, leaving 7 bases between them.

This chain connects TRBV19 to TRBJ1-3; perhaps TRBD1 as D (5 bases). Germline values: CDR1 LNHDA, CDR2 SQIVND (reference sequence). V dropped 7 bases and J dropped 8 bases, with 21 bases sitting between them. The CDR3 spans 15 residues. This chain's CDR3 is CASNPGRGLGHTIYF. The CDR3, as DNA: TGTGCCAGTAACCCCGGGAGGGGCCTGGGACACACCATATATTTT.

A note on this clonotype: One end of the junction fails to match germline, which may point to a read error. The chain is built from TRBV19 and TRBJ1-2, with D unclear. The CDR3 has 14 residues. Germline V gives CDR1 LNHDA, CDR2 SQIVND (reference sequence). The CDR3 protein is CASSINRYVNTYAF. CDR3 bases: TGTGCCAGTAGCATAAATCGCTATGTGAATACCTACGCCTTC.

In its sample, this clonotype was seen once. Since the CDR3 does not end with the conserved phenylalanine or tryptophan, this likely comes from a read error. The limits of the CDR3 on the DNA are not certain, so only TCRdb's listed CDR3 is given. V gene TRBV7-3 combines with J gene TRBJ2-5; the table calls TRBD1, which could not be checked here. Germline loops: CDR1 SGHTA, CDR2 FQGTGA. The CDR3 spans 13 amino acids, including both terminal residues. CDR3 sequence reads: CASSGAAGQATSS.

Concerning this clonotype itself: A junction boundary mismatches the germline segment, possibly from a read error. This chain connects TRBV5-1 to TRBJ1-1; D remains unclear. CDR1 is SGHRS and CDR2 is YFSETQ in the germline V gene. The CDR3 runs to 13 residues. CDR3 nucleotides: TGCGCCAGTAGCTTGAGGTCGAGCACTGAAGCTTTCTTT. This codes for CASSLRSSTEAFF.

V usage is TRBV11-2 and J usage is TRBJ1-2; D is possibly TRBD1 (6 bases). The V and J ends lost 4 bases and 7 bases respectively, with 19 bases between them. The CDR3 is 15 residues long. Germline loops: CDR1 SGHAT, CDR2 FQNNGV. In DNA, the CDR3 is TGTGCCAGCAGCTCCCCTACAGGGAGTCGAGGTGGCTACACCTTC. Residues: CASSSPTGSRGGYTF.

The chain links TRBV7-9 to TRBJ1-6; the D is unclear. CDR1 and CDR2 from the germline V gene are SEHNR and FQNEAQ (reference sequence). This CDR3 is built from 14 residues. Trimming took 1 base from V and 14 from J, leaving 15 bases between them. DNA for the CDR3: TGTGCCAGCAGCTTAGATAGGCAAAGTCAAACCCTCCACTTT. This sequence encodes CASSLDRQSQTLHF.

V usage is TRBV15 and J usage is TRBJ1-2; TRBD1 matches at 11 bases. Looked up from germline, CDR1 is LNHNV and CDR2 is YYDKDF (reference sequence). Trimming removed 5 bases from V and 4 bases from J; junction bases left unmatched: 9. CDR3 length: 16 residues. In DNA, the CDR3 is TGTGCCACCAGCCCTCGGACAGGGGGCGCCGGCTATGGCTACACCTTC. Its protein product is CATSPRTGGAGYGYTF.

Of note for this clonotype: Germline and junction disagree at one end, which may indicate a read error. The chain employs TRBV7-3 and TRBJ2-7; a possible D gene is TRBD1 (6 bases). The germline CDR1 and CDR2 sequences are SGHTA and FQGTGA. CDR3 length: 14 amino acids. This chain's CDR3 is CASSAPDSSYGKNF. CDR3 DNA sequence: TGTGCCAGCAGCGCCCCGGACAGCTCGTACGGGAAGAATTTC. The full variable domain, in which reference TRBV7-3 and TRBJ2-7 provide the parts outside the CDR3, is GAGVSQTPSNKVTEKGKYVELRCDPISGHTALYWYRQSLGQGPEFLIYFQGTGAADDSGLPNDRFFAVRPEGSVSTLKIQRTERGDSAVYLCASSAPDSSYGKNFGPGTRLTVT.

The chain links TRBV7-2 to TRBJ2-2; the match to TRBD1 covers 11 bases. Looked up from germline, CDR1 is SGHTA and CDR2 is FQGNSA. This CDR3 comprises 18 residues. Germline trimming cut 5 bases from V and 3 bases from J; bases unmatched to any gene: 11. CDR3 sequence: CASSTRVGGQGDTGELFF. The CDR3 DNA follows: TGTGCCAGCAGCACCAGGGTCGGGGGACAGGGGGACACCGGGGAGCTGTTTTTT. Based on the CDR3 plus reference TRBV7-2 and TRBJ2-2, the full variable domain is GAGVSQSPSNKVTEKGKDVELRCDPISGHTALYWYRQSLGQGLEFLIYFQGNSAPDKSGLPSDRFSAERTGGSVSTLTIQRTQQEDSAVYLCASSTRVGGQGDTGELFFGEGSRLTVL.

The J gene is TRBJ1-1, the V gene TRBV5-4; perhaps TRBD1 as D (5 bases). CDR3 length: 14 amino acids. Germline assignment: CDR1 SGHNT and CDR2 YYREEE (reference sequence). V dropped 5 bases and J dropped 4 bases, with 15 bases sitting between them. CDR3 protein: CASSRDRNSTEAFF. CDR3 DNA sequence: TGTGCCAGCAGTCGGGACCGTAATTCCACTGAAGCTTTCTTT.

Remarks on this clonotype: The final CDR3 position lacks the conserved phenylalanine or tryptophan, pointing to a likely read error. It is unclear where the CDR3 begins or ends on the DNA, so no DNA is shown, and the CDR3 is as TCRdb lists it. This chain uses TRBV7-2 with TRBJ2-3; TRBD2 is the table's D call, not checked against the DNA. Germline lookup yields CDR1 SGHTA and CDR2 FQGNSA. The CDR3 has 13 amino acids, counting both end residues. The CDR3 protein is CASSTAWRRTEER.

Comment on this clonotype: An end of the junction differs from the germline gene, which may be a read error. The V call is TRBV5-1, the J call TRBJ1-1, with TRBD1 matching over 9 bases. Germline V gene sequence: CDR1 SGHRS, CDR2 YFSETQ. This CDR3 has 15 residues. Here the CDR3 reads CASSSDRQGGSEAFF. CDR3 DNA sequence: TGTGCCAGCAGTTCAGACAGACAGGGGGGATCTGAAGCTTTCTTT.

This clonotype was observed at least ten times. The chain uses TRBV5-6 and TRBJ1-2, with no clear D. The CDR3 contains 14 residues. Germline CDR1 SGHDT, CDR2 YYEEEE. V was trimmed by 0 bases and J by 4 bases, leaving 10 bases between them. The CDR3 sequence is CASSLAAAFYGYTF. CDR3 coding DNA: TGTGCCAGCAGCTTGGCCGCAGCCTTCTATGGCTACACCTTC. Full variable domain (rest looked up from reference TRBV5-6 and TRBJ1-2): DAGVTQSPTHLIKTRGQQVTLRCSPKSGHDTVSWYQQALGQGPQFIFQYYEEEERQRGNFPDRFSGHQFPNYSSELNVNALLLGDSALYLCASSLAAAFYGYTFGSGTRLTVV.

About this clonotype: It is unclear where the CDR3 begins or ends on the DNA, so no DNA is shown, and the CDR3 is as TCRdb lists it. The J gene is TRBJ2-7, the V gene TRBV9. A total of 15 residues make up the CDR3, ends included. In germline, CDR1 is SGDLS, CDR2 YYNGEE. The CDR3 loop is CASSTYNEQFFGQYF.

This clonotype was seen ten or more times. The V and J genes are TRBV30 and TRBJ1-5, with 8 bases identical to TRBD1. Germline CDR1 GTSNPN, CDR2 SVGIG (reference sequence). This CDR3 is built from 16 residues. The V segment lost 0 bases and the J segment 4 bases; nucleotides outside the gene matches: 8. CDR3 protein: CAWSVGDRRRNQPQHF. In DNA, the CDR3 is TGTGCCTGGAGTGTAGGGGACAGGAGACGGAATCAGCCCCAGCATTTT.

J is TRBJ1-5 and V is TRBV7-3; unclear D gene. Between the trimmed V and J ends, which lost 6 bases and 7 bases, there was a span of 16 bases. Germline V gene data show CDR1 as SGHTA and CDR2 as FQGTGA. The CDR3 is 14 amino acids. The chain's CDR3 is CASSEAGYYQPQHF. The CDR3 coding sequence is TGTGCCAGCAGTGAGGCAGGCTACTACCAGCCCCAGCATTTT.

The V and J genes are TRBV24-1 and TRBJ1-5; TRBD1 might be the D (5 bases). The V gene lost 4 bases and the J gene lost 5 bases, with 20 bases spanning the gap. Germline values: CDR1 KGHDR, CDR2 SFDVKD. The CDR3 length is 17 residues. This chain's CDR3 is CATSDPDSQRRDQPQHF. As DNA, the CDR3 is TGTGCCACCAGTGACCCAGACAGCCAGCGGCGGGATCAGCCCCAGCATTTT.

This clonotype was counted between two and nine times. J is TRBJ2-1 and V is TRBV3-1; 7 nucleotides agree with TRBD2. The germline CDR1 and CDR2 sequences are LGHDT and YNNKEL (reference sequence). With V trimmed by 2 bases and J by 0 bases, 10 bases remained unmatched. This CDR3 is built from 18 residues. In DNA, the CDR3 is TGTGCCAGCAGCCAACGATCTGTCGGGGGGAACTCCTACAATGAGCAGTTCTTC. Residues: CASSQRSVGGNSYNEQFF.

On this clonotype itself: Because the CDR3's place on the DNA is in doubt, the DNA is left out and the CDR3 is given as listed by TCRdb. The V and J genes are TRBV4-1 and TRBJ2-7; TRBD1, the table's D call, lacks a check against the DNA. The CDR3 is 22 amino acids in total, end residues counted. CDR1 is MGHRA and CDR2 is YSYEKL in the germline V gene. CDR3 amino acids: CASSFYICSVLTRTGGLYEQYF.

In this sample, this clonotype turned up a few times. The V and J genes are TRBV20-1 and TRBJ2-7; no clear D. The CDR3 loop spans 12 amino acids. Germline lookup yields CDR1 DFQATT and CDR2 SNEGSKA (reference sequence). The CDR3 region is CSARLDGYEQYF. For the CDR3, the DNA is TGCAGCGCCAGACTGGATGGCTACGAGCAGTACTTC.

V gene TRBV5-1 combines with J gene TRBJ1-6; 9 bases agree with TRBD1. J lost 5 bases, V lost 2 bases, and 5 bases had no gene match. This CDR3 contains 16 residues. The germline V gene has CDR1 SGHRS and CDR2 YFSETQ. DNA of the CDR3: TGCGCCAGCAGCTTTGGACAGGGGCCCGATAATTCACCCCTCCACTTT. It is translated as CASSFGQGPDNSPLHF. Filled out from reference TRBV5-1 and TRBJ1-6, the complete variable domain reads KAGVTQTPRYLIKTRGQQVTLSCSPISGHRSVSWYQQTPGQGLQFLFEYFSETQRNKGNFPGRFSGRQFSNSRSEMNVSTLELGDSALYLCASSFGQGPDNSPLHFGNGTRLTVT.